This T cell receptor beta chain is from a study of blood T cells in healthy people across ages. Whole-study findings and limits: With age, beta diversity per million T cells declined roughly linearly, significantly by 40 to 50. Estimates based on one million T cells were treated as lower bounds.

V was trimmed by 1 base and J by 2 bases, leaving 13 bases between them. Germline V gene sequence: CDR1 SGHKS, CDR2 YYEKEE (reference sequence). The CDR3 is 15 residues long. The authors ran a second PCR of 7 to 11 cycles using a sample-barcoded 5' primer and a J-beta primer mix. At least 2.5 million CDR3-containing paired-end reads were obtained per sample. TCRdb called the 5' RACE reads again in MiXCR, with one record for every CDR3 protein. This table has about 970,000 distinct CDR3 sequences, just over 50% appearing once. To note about this clonotype: Its antigen is as yet unknown.

Caucasian individuals from Russia who were healthy and aged about 6 to 100 acted as donors. This receptor was obtained from a woman aged 60-75 years in good health. The chain couples TRBV5-5 to TRBJ2-7; D possibly matches TRBD1 or TRBD2 (6 bases each). The sample was blood. CDR3 in amino acids: CASSLYPGEAYEQYF. CDR3 DNA sequence: TGTGCCAGCAGCTTGTATCCAGGGGAGGCCTACGAGCAGTACTTC.